Below are 31 T cell receptor beta chains sequenced from a single sample in a study of early T cells in non-severe SARS-CoV-2 infection. TCRdb reprocessed the 5' RACE reads via MiXCR and lists one record per CDR3 protein. The sample carries 70,000 to 95,000 distinct CDR3 sequences, 14% recorded once. The specimen sequenced was whole blood. These receptors all come from an adult who was a healthcare worker with PCR-confirmed SARS-CoV-2 infection or an uninfected control (not recorded which).

This clonotype showed up many times. The chain uses TRBV2 and TRBJ2-2, with unresolved D. The V end lost 3 bases, the J end lost 1 base, and 9 bases lay between the germline ends. Germline V gene data show CDR1 as SNHLY and CDR2 as FYNNEI. CDR3 length equals 15 residues. CDR3 coding DNA: TGTGCCAGCAGTGATTTCGCCTTGAACACCGGGGAGCTGTTTTTT. Protein sequence: CASSDFALNTGELFF.

The gene calls are TRBV9 and TRBJ2-1; unclear D gene. This CDR3 is built from 14 residues. Per germline, CDR1 SGDLS and CDR2 YYNGEE. V dropped 4 bases and J dropped 8 bases, with 16 bases sitting between them. The CDR3 sequence: CASSYGSQIYEQFF. The CDR3 DNA reads as TGTGCCAGCAGCTATGGCTCCCAGATATATGAGCAGTTCTTC.

This clonotype was found a few times. The CDR3 protein is CASRPAGGDQPQHF. CDR3 bases: TGTGCCAGCAGACCGGCAGGGGGCGATCAGCCCCAGCATTTT. This chain uses TRBV12-3 or TRBV12-4 with TRBJ1-5, with 8 positions matching TRBD1. The V gene end was trimmed by 6 bases and the J gene end by 5 bases; junction bases not matched to a gene: 6. CDR3 length equals 14 residues.

The chain is built from TRBV12-3 or TRBV12-4 and TRBJ2-3; D call uncertain. This CDR3 comprises 14 residues. V shed 1 base and J shed 2 bases, with 7 bases lying between them. CDR3 coding DNA: TGTGCCAGCAGTTTAGTTATCTACACAGATACGCAGTATTTT. Protein product: CASSLVIYTDTQYF.

Only a few counts were recorded for this clonotype. Germline is not matched at one junction end, which may reflect a read error. The chain uses TRBV18 and TRBJ1-1, with 9 nucleotides matching TRBD1. The CDR3 spans 14 residues. CDR1 and CDR2 from the germline V gene are KGHSH and LQKENI. The CDR3 DNA reads TGTGCCAGCTCACCAGGGACAGGGTTCACTGAAGTTTTCTTT. Translating gives CASSPGTGFTEVFF. The full variable domain, in which reference TRBV18 and TRBJ1-1 provide the parts outside the CDR3, is NAGVMQNPRHLVRRRGQEARLRCSPMKGHSHVYWYRQLPEEGLKFMVYLQKENIIDESGMPKERFSAEFPKEGPSILRIQQVVRGDSAAYFCASSPGTGFTEVFFGQGTRLTVV.

The chain combines TRBV7-2 with TRBJ2-1, with 10 bases lining up with TRBD2. The CDR3 has 13 amino acids. The V gene's germline CDR1 is SGHTA and CDR2 FQGNSA. Trimming cost V 8 bases and J 5 bases; bases outside gene matches: 3. CDR3 coding DNA: TGTGCCAGCGCCACTAGCGGGGACAATGAGCAGTTCTTC. Protein: CASATSGDNEQFF. The entire variable domain, with the rest obtained from reference TRBV7-2 and TRBJ2-1, is as follows: GAGVSQSPSNKVTEKGKDVELRCDPISGHTALYWYRQSLGQGLEFLIYFQGNSAPDKSGLPSDRFSAERTGGSVSTLTIQRTQQEDSAVYLCASATSGDNEQFFGPGTRLTVL.

Notes on this clonotype: Likely a read error: the CDR3 ends without its conserved phenylalanine or tryptophan. The DNA is omitted, as the CDR3 cannot be located on it reliably, and the CDR3 follows TCRdb's listing. V and J are TRBV29-1 and TRBJ1-1; the table's D gene call, TRBD1, was not cross checked with the DNA. In germline, CDR1 is SQVTM, CDR2 ANQGSEA. 9 amino acids form the CDR3, both terminal residues included. The CDR3 sequence: CSVAPGTGL.

This clonotype was seen a few times. The genes are TRBV19 and TRBJ2-4; 7 bases line up with TRBD2. There are 15 residues in the CDR3. The V gene end was trimmed by 6 bases and the J gene end by 3 bases; junction bases not matched to a gene: 8. CDR1 and CDR2 from the germline V gene are LNHDA and SQIVND (reference sequence). CDR3 sequence reads: CASSVEAGVKNIQYF. The CDR3 DNA reads as TGTGCCAGTAGCGTAGAGGCGGGGGTCAAAAACATTCAGTACTTC.

This clonotype was observed a handful of times. CDR3 region: CASRGTSGAQETQYF. In DNA, the CDR3 is TGTGCCAGCAGAGGTACTAGCGGGGCCCAAGAGACCCAGTACTTC. The V gene is TRBV6-1, the J gene TRBJ2-5; TRBD2 aligns across 10 bases. CDR1 is MNHNS, CDR2 SASEGT, per germline. This CDR3 is 15 amino acids long. V gave up 6 bases and J gave up 1 base; unmatched junction bases: 5.

The rearrangement joins TRBV7-9 to TRBJ2-3; unclear D gene. Germline CDR1 is SEHNR and CDR2 is FQNEAQ (reference sequence). V was pared by 8 bases and J by 2 bases, with 11 bases between. The CDR3 contains 13 residues. In nucleotides, the CDR3 is TGTGCCAGCGTCACCCATGACACAGATACGCAGTATTTT. This sequence encodes CASVTHDTDTQYF.

The V and J genes are TRBV19 and TRBJ1-6; D might be TRBD1 (6 bases). The CDR3 covers 18 residues. Trimming removed 1 base from V and 0 bases from J, with 13 bases in between. Germline values: CDR1 LNHDA, CDR2 SQIVND (reference sequence). As DNA, the CDR3 is TGTGCCAGTAGTATAGTTCCAGGGGAGAGCTCCTATAATTCACCCCTCCACTTT. It specifies CASSIVPGESSYNSPLHF.

The chain has TRBV7-8 and TRBJ2-3; D remains unclear. CDR1 and CDR2 (germline): SGHVS, FQNEAQ. The V end lost 4 bases, the J end lost 4 bases, and 6 bases lay between the germline ends. The CDR3 contains 12 residues. CDR3 protein: CASSYLSDTQYF. The CDR3 DNA sequence: TGTGCCAGCAGCTATCTCTCAGATACGCAGTATTTT. Drawing the rest from reference TRBV7-8 and TRBJ2-3, the complete variable domain is GAGVSQSPRYKVAKRGQDVALRCDPISGHVSLFWYQQALGQGPEFLTYFQNEAQLDKSGLPSDRFFAERPEGSVSTLKIQRTQQEDSAVYLCASSYLSDTQYFGPGTRLTVL.

The chain uses TRBV2 and TRBJ2-1; possibly TRBD2 for D (5 bases). CDR1 is SNHLY and CDR2 is FYNNEI in the germline V gene. The CDR3 runs to 15 residues. Between the trimmed V and J ends, which lost 8 bases and 0 bases, there was a span of 14 bases. The CDR3 region has the DNA TGTGCCAGCGGACTCTCACTGAGCTCCTACAATGAGCAGTTCTTC. It encodes CASGLSLSSYNEQFF.

The CDR3, as DNA: TGCAGCGGAACGGGGCCAACCAGCTATGGCTACACCTTC. This gives the protein CSGTGPTSYGYTF. The chain carries TRBV29-1 and TRBJ1-2; D is perhaps TRBD1 (5 bases). Germline V gene data show CDR1 as SQVTM and CDR2 as ANQGSEA. This CDR3 region has 13 residues. V lost 7 bases and J lost 4, with 16 bases in between.

This clonotype was observed many times. The rearrangement joins TRBV7-6 to TRBJ2-2; a weak D match, TRBD2 (5 bases). Germline lookup yields CDR1 SGHVS and CDR2 FNYEAQ. There are 19 residues in the CDR3. V lost 4 bases, J lost 0 bases, and 21 bases lay in between. CDR3 loop: CASSSYRRGLRTNTGELFF. The DNA for the CDR3 is TGTGCCAGCAGCTCCTACCGGCGTGGACTCAGGACGAACACCGGGGAGCTGTTTTTT.

Details on this clonotype: The junction differs from germline at one of its ends, possibly a read error. The V and J genes are TRBV7-2 and TRBJ2-1; D is perhaps TRBD2 (5 bases). CDR3 size: 14 residues. CDR1 and CDR2 (germline): SGHTA, FQGNSA. The CDR3, as DNA: TGTGCCAGCAGCTTACCGGGGAACTACGATGAGCAGTTCTTC. Its translation is CASSLPGNYDEQFF.

This clonotype was counted only a few times. V gene TRBV6-5 combines with J gene TRBJ2-1, with 7 bases identical to TRBD1. Germline V gene sequence: CDR1 MNHEY, CDR2 SVGAGI. The ends lost 5 bases at V and 2 bases at J; junction bases unmatched: 3. This CDR3 has 14 amino acids. CDR3 sequence (DNA): TGTGCCAGCAGTCGACAGGGCGCCTACAATGAGCAGTTCTTC. Protein sequence: CASSRQGAYNEQFF.

The V and J genes are TRBV5-5 and TRBJ2-3; no definite D call. The CDR3 has 13 residues. Germline V gene data show CDR1 as SGHKS and CDR2 as YYEKEE (reference sequence). The V gene lost 0 bases and the J gene lost 2 bases, with 4 bases spanning the gap. The CDR3 loop is CASSLAVTDTQYF. CDR3 in DNA: TGTGCCAGCAGCTTGGCCGTCACAGATACGCAGTATTTT.

The chain recombines TRBV5-8 with TRBJ2-3; tentatively, D is TRBD1 or TRBD2 (6 bases each). The ends were cut back, 0 bases at V and 3 bases at J, with 11 bases in the middle. CDR1 is SGHTS and CDR2 is YDEGEE in the germline V gene. The length of the CDR3 is 15 residues. CDR3 coding DNA: TGTGCCAGCAGCTTGGGGGGGGCCAATACAGATACGCAGTATTTT. Translating it yields CASSLGGANTDTQYF. Based on the CDR3 plus reference TRBV5-8 and TRBJ2-3, the full variable domain is EAGVTQSPTHLIKTRGQQATLRCSPISGHTSVYWYQQALGLGLQFLLWYDEGEERNRGNFPPRFSGRQFPNYSSELNVNALELEDSALYLCASSLGGANTDTQYFGPGTRLTVL.

This clonotype was seen at least ten times. The chain has TRBV20-1 and TRBJ2-5, with D possibly TRBD1 on 6 matching bases. Germline lookup yields CDR1 DFQATT and CDR2 SNEGSKA (reference sequence). The length of the CDR3 is 15 residues. V lost 3 bases to trimming and J lost 1 base, with 15 bases between them. In DNA, the CDR3 is TGCAGTGCTAGCCAGGACAGTCATACCCAAGAGACCCAGTACTTC. It codes for CSASQDSHTQETQYF.

Only a few counts were recorded for this clonotype. The chain recombines TRBV2 with TRBJ2-2; 9 bases agree with TRBD1. V trimming: 8 bases; J trimming: 4 bases; junction bases outside the gene matches: 8. The V gene's germline CDR1 is SNHLY and CDR2 FYNNEI. The CDR3 has 15 residues. The CDR3 region is CASSGDRASTGELFF. The CDR3 bases are TGTGCCAGCTCCGGGGACAGGGCGAGCACCGGGGAGCTGTTTTTT.

This clonotype has more than one count but fewer than ten. The chain is built from TRBV7-9 and TRBJ2-7, with D perhaps TRBD2 (6 bases). V lost 0 bases and J lost 4, with 10 bases in between. The CDR3 covers 14 residues. Germline lookup yields CDR1 SEHNR and CDR2 FQNEAQ (reference sequence). CDR3 in amino acids: CASSLARSGYEQYF. CDR3 coding DNA: TGTGCCAGCAGCTTAGCCCGTAGCGGTTACGAGCAGTACTTC.

This clonotype has only a few counts. This sequence joins TRBV5-5 and TRBJ1-1, with a weak D call TRBD1 (5 bases). Germline CDR1 reads SGHKS; CDR2 reads YYEKEE (reference sequence). V shed 5 bases and J shed 1 base, with 12 bases lying between them. The CDR3 spans 14 residues. CDR3 DNA sequence: TGTGCCAGCAGTCTAGCAGGGAAGAACACTGAAGCTTTCTTT. Translating it yields CASSLAGKNTEAFF.

This clonotype was recorded a few times. This chain joins TRBV7-9 and TRBJ2-5, with 9 bases that match TRBD1. With 4 bases clipped from V and 5 bases from J, the junction kept 8 bases outside the gene matches. Germline V gene sequence: CDR1 SEHNR, CDR2 FQNEAQ (reference sequence). The CDR3 runs to 15 residues. For the CDR3, the DNA is TGTGCCAGCAGCTCGTGGACAGGGGCAGGGGAGACCCAGTACTTC. It translates to CASSSWTGAGETQYF.

This clonotype was counted a few times. The CDR3 region is CSAKGQNSNQPQHF. The CDR3 region has the DNA TGCAGTGCGAAGGGACAGAATAGCAATCAGCCCCAGCATTTT. The chain joins TRBV20-1 to TRBJ1-5, with 7 nucleotides matching TRBD1. The V and J ends lost 6 bases and 0 bases, in that order; junction bases with no gene match: 5. The V gene's germline CDR1 is DFQATT and CDR2 SNEGSKA (reference sequence). This CDR3 comprises 14 residues.

This clonotype has a handful of counts. The J gene is TRBJ1-2, the V gene TRBV4-3; D not resolved. The CDR3 length is 14 residues. Germline V gene data show CDR1 as LGHNA and CDR2 as YSLEER. Trimming cost V 1 base and J 5 bases, with 11 bases left between them. This CDR3 reads CASSQGIDWYGYTF. As DNA, the CDR3 is TGCGCCAGCAGCCAAGGCATAGATTGGTATGGCTACACCTTC.

The chain recombines TRBV18 with TRBJ2-2; TRBD1 aligns across 7 bases. Germline CDR1 and CDR2: KGHSH and LQKENI. The CDR3 totals 15 residues. The V gene end was trimmed by 3 bases and the J gene end by 5 bases; junction bases not matched to a gene: 6. In DNA form, the CDR3 reads TGTGCCAGCTCACCCACGGACAGGCGGACCGGGGAGCTGTTTTTT. The encoded protein is CASSPTDRRTGELFF.

The sample holds many counts of this clonotype. This chain links TRBV5-1 with TRBJ2-7; possible D gene TRBD2, 6 bases. Per germline, CDR1 SGHRS and CDR2 YFSETQ. The ends were cut back, 0 bases at V and 3 bases at J, with 10 bases in the middle. There are 14 residues in the CDR3. CDR3 DNA sequence: TGCGCCAGCAGCTTGGGGGGTAGCGGCTACGAGCAGTACTTC. Translation gives CASSLGGSGYEQYF.

This clonotype was detected a few times. The chain joins TRBV5-6 to TRBJ2-3, with D maybe TRBD1 (6 bases). Germline V gives CDR1 SGHDT, CDR2 YYEEEE. This CDR3 is 17 amino acids long. The V and J ends lost 3 bases and 0 bases respectively, with 17 bases between them. The CDR3 reads CASSWGTGRGSTDTQYF. CDR3 coding DNA: TGTGCCAGCAGCTGGGGGACGGGCAGGGGTAGCACAGATACGCAGTATTTT. Filled out from reference TRBV5-6 and TRBJ2-3, the complete variable domain reads DAGVTQSPTHLIKTRGQQVTLRCSPKSGHDTVSWYQQALGQGPQFIFQYYEEEERQRGNFPDRFSGHQFPNYSSELNVNALLLGDSALYLCASSWGTGRGSTDTQYFGPGTRLTVL.

Written as DNA, the CDR3 is TGTGCCAGCAGCTTAGCCGGGAATAGTCCCACAAGCGGCTACACCTTC. It codes for CASSLAGNSPTSGYTF. The chain joins TRBV11-2 to TRBJ1-2; no clear D gene. Between the trimmed V and J ends, which lost 1 base and 8 bases, there was a span of 20 bases. Germline CDR1 is SGHAT and CDR2 is FQNNGV. The CDR3 loop spans 16 amino acids.

This clonotype has a handful of counts. This sequence joins TRBV28 and TRBJ1-6; D perhaps matches TRBD1 (5 bases). This CDR3 spans 15 amino acids. In germline, CDR1 is MDHEN, CDR2 SYDVKM. The V gene lost 5 bases and the J gene lost 7 bases, with 15 bases spanning the gap. DNA of the CDR3: TGTGCCAGCAGTCCCCCAGCAGGGTTGAATTCACCCCTCCACTTT. Translation: CASSPPAGLNSPLHF.